A selection of T cell receptor beta chains follows, all from one sample in a study of shared clonotypes between healthy human individuals. Profiled with immunoSEQ multiplex PCR; TCRdb holds only in-frame clones, not every one. The sample lists roughly 2,000,000 clones, 93% occurring once. Sample: naive CD8+ T cells from PBMCs. The source is a man aged 18 to 29 in good health. Some clones in this sample may be carry-over from other donors' samples. Both conserved end residues are part of each CDR3. The order of the fields is CDR3 DNA, CDR3 protein, J gene, D gene, clone size, V gene. A D gene is named only where the DNA matches it firmly. For some rows the clone size is stated as once, few or many, or as a class when expanded; others skip it.

cdr3_nt: TGTGCCAGCAGTTTATTGCTAGCGGGCGGCCCCAATGAGCAGTTCTTC
cdr3_aa: CASSLLLAGGPNEQFF
j_call: TRBJ2-1
d_call: TRBD2
clone_size: NA
v_call: TRBV27

cdr3_nt: TGTGCCAGCAGCGTAGGGGAGGGATACGGTGGTGAAAAACTGTTTTTT
cdr3_aa: CASSVGEGYGGEKLFF
j_call: TRBJ1-4
d_call: NA
clone_size: NA
v_call: TRBV9

cdr3_nt: TGTGCCAGCAGCCCCAACCCAGCGGGCCCGAACACCGGGGAGCTGTTTTTT
cdr3_aa: CASSPNPAGPNTGELFF
j_call: TRBJ2-2
d_call: NA
clone_size: NA
v_call: TRBV7-6

cdr3_nt: TGTGCCAGCAGCTTAGCGCCTGCTATCTACGAGCAGTACTTC
cdr3_aa: CASSLAPAIYEQYF
j_call: TRBJ2-7
d_call: NA
clone_size: once
v_call: TRBV7-9

cdr3_nt: TGTGCCAGCAGCTTGGGCGGGGCCTTCTCCTACAATGAGCAGTTCTTC
cdr3_aa: CASSLGGAFSYNEQFF
j_call: TRBJ2-1
d_call: NA
clone_size: NA
v_call: TRBV7-9

cdr3_nt: TGTGCCAGCAAGGGACTAGCGGGAGCAGATACGCAGTATTTT
cdr3_aa: CASKGLAGADTQYF
j_call: TRBJ2-3
d_call: TRBD2
clone_size: NA
v_call: TRBV2

cdr3_nt: TGTGCCAGTATGGATACAGGGGAACCCAGGAACTATGGCTACACCTTC
cdr3_aa: CASMDTGEPRNYGYTF
j_call: TRBJ1-2
d_call: TRBD1
clone_size: NA
v_call: TRBV19

cdr3_nt: TGTGCCAGCAGCTCCCTGACTAGCGGAGGGTACTACGAGCAGTACTTC
cdr3_aa: CASSSLTSGGYYEQYF
j_call: TRBJ2-7
d_call: TRBD2
clone_size: NA
v_call: TRBV7-9

cdr3_nt: TGTGCCAGCAGCCTGGGACTAGCGGGAGTTTGGGAGCAGTACTTC
cdr3_aa: CASSLGLAGVWEQYF
j_call: TRBJ2-7
d_call: TRBD2
clone_size: NA
v_call: TRBV7-9

cdr3_nt: TGTGCCAGCAGTTCATCCTTGGAGGGAGATGAGACCCAGTACTTC
cdr3_aa: CASSSSLEGDETQYF
j_call: TRBJ2-5
d_call: NA
clone_size: NA
v_call: TRBV6-5